This T cell receptor beta chain was identified during a study of T cell repertoires in ileal Crohn's disease. CDR1 and CDR2 from the germline V gene are SGHTA and FQGNSA. The CDR3 extends over 15 amino acids. Trimming cost V 1 base and J 7 bases, with 13 bases left between them. Profiling relied on immunoSEQ multiplex PCR, and the TCRdb table lists in-frame clones only, not all of them. The profile shows 13,000 to 15,000 clones, 75% to 85% of them singletons. Sequencing was carried out using ileal tissue. The clonotype was recovered from an adult with Crohn's disease. The J gene is TRBJ1-4, the V gene TRBV7-2; D uncertain. Here the CDR3 reads CASSLDGSGGEKLFF. The CDR3 bases are TGTGCCAGCAGCTTAGATGGGTCAGGAGGTGAAAAACTGTTTTTT.